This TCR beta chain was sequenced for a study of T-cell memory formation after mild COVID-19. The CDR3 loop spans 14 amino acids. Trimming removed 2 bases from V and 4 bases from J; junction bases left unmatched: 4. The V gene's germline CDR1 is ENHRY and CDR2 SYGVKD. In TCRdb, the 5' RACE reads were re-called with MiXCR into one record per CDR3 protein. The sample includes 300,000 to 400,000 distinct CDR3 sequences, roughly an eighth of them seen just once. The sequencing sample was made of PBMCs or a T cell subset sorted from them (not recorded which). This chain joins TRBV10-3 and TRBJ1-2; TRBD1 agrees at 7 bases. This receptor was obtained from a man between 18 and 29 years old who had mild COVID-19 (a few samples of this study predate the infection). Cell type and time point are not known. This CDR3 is CAISEGTAIYGYTF. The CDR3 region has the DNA TGTGCCATCAGTGAGGGGACAGCTATCTATGGCTACACCTTC.